A single sample gave rise to the 9 T cell receptor beta chains below, sequenced in a study of blood T cells in healthy people across ages. PCR was performed a second time for about 7 to 11 cycles using a sample-barcoded 5' primer and a J-beta primer mix. TCRdb used MiXCR to reprocess the 5' RACE reads, holding one entry per CDR3 protein. This sample has roughly 830,000 distinct CDR3 sequences; approximately 59% occur once, and the top ten carry 25% to 35%. The sample was blood. These receptors originate from a young man in good health.

The chain combines TRBV15 with TRBJ1-4, with a possible D match to TRBD1 (6 bases). Germline V CDR1 and CDR2: LNHNV, YYDKDF (reference sequence). This CDR3 has 14 residues. Trimming removed 5 bases from V and 5 bases from J, with 12 bases in between. CDR3 loop: CATSPGQSNEKLFF. The CDR3, as DNA: TGTGCCACCAGCCCAGGACAGTCGAATGAAAAACTGTTTTTT.

This clonotype is a singleton in its sample. The chain combines TRBV3-1 with TRBJ1-2, with 7 bases lining up with TRBD1. V lost 4 bases to trimming and J lost 4 bases; unmatched junction nucleotides: 9. The CDR3 sequence is 15 residues long. CDR1 and CDR2 from the germline V gene are LGHDT and YNNKEL (reference sequence). This CDR3 is CASSRLTGQSYGYTF. CDR3 sequence (DNA): TGTGCCAGCAGCCGCTTGACAGGGCAGTCCTATGGCTACACCTTC.

The CDR3 reads CASSLRASSSTDTQYF. The DNA for the CDR3 is TGTGCCAGCAGTTTGAGGGCTTCTTCTAGCACAGATACGCAGTATTTT. The V call is TRBV7-6, the J call TRBJ2-3; D is perhaps TRBD2 (5 bases). Trimming shortened V by 6 bases and J by 0 bases, and 16 bases separated the two germline ends. This CDR3 is 16 amino acids long. Germline V gene lookup returns CDR1 SGHVS and CDR2 FNYEAQ.

In the case of this clonotype: Compared with germline, one end of the junction differs, possibly owing to a read error. J is TRBJ2-5 and V is TRBV3-1; D is undetermined. This CDR3 has 15 residues. Germline V lookup: CDR1 LGHDT, CDR2 YNNKEL (reference sequence). The CDR3 loop reads CAGSQDLGREETQYF. CDR3 nucleotides: TGTGCCGGCAGCCAAGATCTTGGTAGGGAAGAGACCCAGTACTTC.

This chain joins TRBV6-5 and TRBJ2-6; D gene ambiguous. Trimming stripped 2 bases from V and 2 bases from J, with 13 bases between. This CDR3 has 17 residues. CDR1 is MNHEY and CDR2 is SVGAGI in the germline V gene. CDR3 DNA: TGTGCCAGCAGTTACAGACCCCCGGCGGCTGGGGCCAACGTCCTGACTTTC. Translated: CASSYRPPAAGANVLTF.

Comment on this clonotype: This CDR3 is missing its conserved last phenylalanine or tryptophan, likely due to a read error. The V and J genes are TRBV20-1 and TRBJ2-1, with D possibly called TRBD1 or TRBD2 (5 bases each). Looked up from germline, CDR1 is DFQATT and CDR2 is SNEGSKA (reference sequence). The V end lost 6 bases, the J end lost 1 base, and 19 bases lay between the germline ends. CDR3 length: 16 amino acids. CDR3 sequence reads: CSALARGGLSYNEQFV. The CDR3 DNA sequence: TGCAGTGCCCTAGCCCGTGGGGGTCTTTCCTACAATGAGCAGTTCGTC.

This clonotype was detected a few times. The J gene is TRBJ2-4, the V gene TRBV29-1; D remains ambiguous. Germline V CDR1 and CDR2: SQVTM, ANQGSEA. The CDR3 runs to 15 residues. V was clipped by 6 bases and J by 0 bases, with 15 bases between them. CDR3 loop: CSVEPINGAKNIQYF. The CDR3 DNA reads TGCAGCGTCGAACCCATAAATGGAGCCAAAAACATTCAGTACTTC. The variable domain in full, completed from reference TRBV29-1 and TRBJ2-4, reads SAVISQKPSRDICQRGTSLTIQCQVDSQVTMMFWYRQQPGQSLTLIATANQGSEATYESGFVIDKFPISRPNLTFSTLTVSNMSPEDSSIYLCSVEPINGAKNIQYFGAGTRLSVL.

About this clonotype: A junction end diverges from the germline sequence, so it may reflect a read error. This chain joins TRBV27 and TRBJ1-5; D not certain. CDR3 size: 13 residues. Germline-derived CDR1 and CDR2 are MNHEY and SMNVEV (reference sequence). The CDR3 nucleotides are TGTGCTAGCAGTTTTGGGGTTTATCAGCCCCAGCATTTT. This sequence encodes CASSFGVYQPQHF.

This chain links TRBV4-3 with TRBJ2-5, with a tentative D call TRBD2 (5 bases). Trimming left V 0 bases short and J 7 bases short, with 24 bases between. Germline V lookup: CDR1 LGHNA, CDR2 YSLEER. The CDR3 consists of 18 residues. As DNA, the CDR3 is TGCGCCAGCAGCCAAGAGGCCGGCCAGATCAACGGGGAAGGGACCCAGTACTTC. As protein: CASSQEAGQINGEGTQYF.